The TCR beta chain under discussion was sequenced for a study of blood T cell repertoires in COVID-19. Background on the study: PBMCs, B-cell-depleted T cells, or T cells provided the cDNA or gDNA that made up the material.

Clones were read by immunoSEQ multiplex PCR, and TCRdb kept only the in-frame ones, dropping some. The sample includes approximately 230,000 clones, 80% to 90% of them seen just once. In its sample, this clone was seen a few times. The sequenced sample consisted of peripheral blood. The TCR originated in an elderly man with acute or convalescent COVID-19.

CDR3 region: CASSPRQGLRHTIYF. Here the CDR3 DNA reads TGTGCCAGCAGCCCGAGACAGGGCCTACGGCACACCATATATTTT. This chain uses TRBV3-1 (or the pseudogene TRBV3-2) with TRBJ1-3; TRBD1 matches at 7 bases. Germline trimming cut 4 bases from V and 8 bases from J; bases unmatched to any gene: 11. The germline gives CDR1 LGHDT, CDR2 YNNKEL (reference sequence). The CDR3 totals 15 residues.